What follows describes a single T cell receptor beta chain. Antigen unknown. The CDR3 totals 14 residues. Trimming removed 4 bases from V and 6 bases from J, with 16 bases in between. Per germline, CDR1 SGHKS and CDR2 YYEKEE (reference sequence). Repertoires were generated with immunoSEQ multiplex PCR, while TCRdb's copy carries only in-frame clones and drops some. The top ten clones hold approximately 2% of a sample with fewer than 200,000 clones, roughly nine tenths of them seen once. The sample comes from a study of T cell responses to AZD1222 COVID-19 vaccine. Study findings and constraints: Of the AZD1222 recipients, only 5 to 7 were seropositive at baseline.

The rearrangement uses TRBV5-5 and TRBJ1-1; weak D call: TRBD1 (6 bases). The TCR originated in an adult in good health. This specimen was peripheral blood, taken on day 0 of AZD1222 vaccination. CDR3 residues: CASSKRGAFSEAFF. CDR3 bases: TGTGCCAGCAGCAAGCGGGGGGCTTTTTCTGAAGCTTTCTTT.